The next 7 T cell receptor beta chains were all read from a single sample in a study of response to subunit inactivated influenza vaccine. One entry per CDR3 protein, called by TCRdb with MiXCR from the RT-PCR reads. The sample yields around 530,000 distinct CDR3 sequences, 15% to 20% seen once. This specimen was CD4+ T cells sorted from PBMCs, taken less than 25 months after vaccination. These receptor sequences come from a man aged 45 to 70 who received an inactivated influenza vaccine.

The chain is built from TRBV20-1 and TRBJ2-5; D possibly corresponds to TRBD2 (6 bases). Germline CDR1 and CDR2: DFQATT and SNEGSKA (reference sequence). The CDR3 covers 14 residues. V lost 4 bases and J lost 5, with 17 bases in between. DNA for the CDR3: TGCAGTGCTACCGGGACTGGGGGACGGGAGACCCAGTACTTC. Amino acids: CSATGTGGRETQYF.

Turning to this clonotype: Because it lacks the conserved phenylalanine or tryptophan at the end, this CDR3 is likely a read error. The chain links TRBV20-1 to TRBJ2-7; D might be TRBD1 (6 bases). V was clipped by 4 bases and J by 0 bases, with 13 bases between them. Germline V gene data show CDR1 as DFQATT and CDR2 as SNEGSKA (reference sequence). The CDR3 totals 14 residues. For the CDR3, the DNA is TGCAGTGCTAATGGGGACATTAGCTCCTACGAGCAGTACTCC. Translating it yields CSANGDISSYEQYS.

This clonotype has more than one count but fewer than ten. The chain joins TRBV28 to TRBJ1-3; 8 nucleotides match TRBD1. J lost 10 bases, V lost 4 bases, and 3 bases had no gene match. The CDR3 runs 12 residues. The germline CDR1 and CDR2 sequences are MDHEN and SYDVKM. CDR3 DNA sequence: TGTGCCAGCAGTTCCGGACAGGGAACCATATATTTT. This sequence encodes CASSSGQGTIYF.

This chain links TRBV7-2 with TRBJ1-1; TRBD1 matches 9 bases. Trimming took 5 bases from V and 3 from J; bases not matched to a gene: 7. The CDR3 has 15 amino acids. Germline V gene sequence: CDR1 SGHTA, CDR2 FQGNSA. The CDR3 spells CASSLQGALDTEAFF. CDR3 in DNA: TGTGCCAGCAGCCTACAGGGGGCTCTGGACACTGAAGCTTTCTTT.

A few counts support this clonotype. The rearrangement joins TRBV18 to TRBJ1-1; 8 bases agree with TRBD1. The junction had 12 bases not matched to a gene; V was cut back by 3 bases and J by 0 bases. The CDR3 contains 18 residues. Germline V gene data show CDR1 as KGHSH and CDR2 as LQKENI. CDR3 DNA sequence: TGTGCCAGCTCACCCCAGAGGCAGGGGGCTGGTGTGAACACTGAAGCTTTCTTT. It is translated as CASSPQRQGAGVNTEAFF. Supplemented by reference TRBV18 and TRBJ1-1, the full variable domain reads NAGVMQNPRHLVRRRGQEARLRCSPMKGHSHVYWYRQLPEEGLKFMVYLQKENIIDESGMPKERFSAEFPKEGPSILRIQQVVRGDSAAYFCASSPQRQGAGVNTEAFFGQGTRLTVV.

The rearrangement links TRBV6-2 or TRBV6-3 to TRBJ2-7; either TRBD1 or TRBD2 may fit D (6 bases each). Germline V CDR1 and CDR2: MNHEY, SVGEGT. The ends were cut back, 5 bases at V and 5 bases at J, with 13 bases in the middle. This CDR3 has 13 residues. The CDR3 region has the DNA TGTGCCAGCAGTGCGCACGGGGGCCACGAGCAGTACTTC. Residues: CASSAHGGHEQYF.

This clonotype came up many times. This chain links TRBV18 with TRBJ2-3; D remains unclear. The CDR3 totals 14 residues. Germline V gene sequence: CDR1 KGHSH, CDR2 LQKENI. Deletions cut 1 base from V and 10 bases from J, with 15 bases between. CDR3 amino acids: CASSPRVELSAQYF. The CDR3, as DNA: TGTGCCAGCTCACCACGGGTTGAGCTATCCGCGCAGTATTTT.